This T cell receptor beta chain is drawn from a study of T cell changes during pregnancy in multiple sclerosis (dated by TCRdb to about 2019). The study in broad terms: Changes in the T cell repertoire over the course of pregnancy were examined in this study in women with multiple sclerosis.

About this clone: What this receptor recognizes is not known. The record has no base qualities; no much larger clone is one base away.

Libraries were constructed by the immunoSEQ multiplex PCR assay. TCRdb took this table from immuneACCESS and kept in-frame rearrangements with V and J called. Such tables lack part of the clones; where checked against another copy, unresolved V genes explain under half of the gap, and the rest is unexplained. This sample has 65,000 to 85,000 clones in its table, and approximately 91% of those were observed once. 1.4% of the sample is taken by the ten largest. The cysteine opens and the phenylalanine closes a CDR3 of 15 amino acids. Only the CDR3 region is kept as DNA, spanning 45 bases read in frame from base 1. Relative to germline, V is 5 bases shorter and J is 2 bases shorter, with 14 bases between their ends. CDR1 and CDR2, per the germline V gene, are SGHTA and FQGTGA.

Sequenced material: peripheral blood, taken in the third trimester of pregnancy. This chain is built from TRBV7-3 and TRBJ2-3; the D gene is unclear. The origin of this receptor is a female donor with multiple sclerosis, enrolled in a pregnancy study. The DNA reads TGTGCCAGCAGCGAGTACTTTTTAGCCACAGATACGCAGTATTTT. The resulting protein is CASSEYFLATDTQYF.